The entry that follows covers one T cell receptor (beta chain) sequence. Its antigen is still unknown. This PCR relied on a set of 60 Vbeta primers and 13 Jbeta primers. Sequencing used immunoSEQ multiplex PCR; TCRdb keeps in-frame clones, though not all of them. The sample shows 65,000 to 100,000 clones, approximately 83% of them seen only once. The record originates from a study of cytomegalovirus exposure and HLA in healthy donors. Whole-study context: About 200 million T cells yielded under 130 million unique TCR beta sequences in earlier analysis.

Broader study findings: A list of around 150 TCR beta chains associated with cytomegalovirus was given. Reportedly, diagnosis of cytomegalovirus status by the classifier showed high specificity and sensitivity.

This sequence originates from a man aged 35-49 years in good health and CMV-seronegative. Sequenced material: PBMCs.

In DNA, the CDR3 is TGTGCCAGCAGCCCAAGACAGGGTCACTCGGAGGCCCAGTACTTC. Its translation is CASSPRQGHSEAQYF. The chain carries TRBV7-2 and TRBJ2-5; 7 nucleotides align to TRBD1. The V gene end was trimmed by 5 bases and the J gene end by 9 bases; junction bases not matched to a gene: 15. This CDR3 has 15 residues. From germline, CDR1 is SGHTA and CDR2 FQGNSA.